The sample holds one count of the clone carrying this T cell receptor beta chain. Using immunoSEQ multiplex PCR, the repertoire was profiled, and TCRdb retains in-frame clones only, with some absent. Seen here are some 45,000 clones, more than 85% observed once, and the top ten hold roughly 5.8%. This sample is drawn from a study of cytomegalovirus exposure and HLA in healthy donors. Germline trimming cut 1 base from V and 9 bases from J; bases unmatched to any gene: 4. The CDR3 contains 14 residues. This sequence originates from a man aged 18 to 30 in good health and CMV-seronegative. The material sequenced was PBMCs. The V gene is TRBV5-3, the J gene TRBJ2-4; 10 bases agree with TRBD2. TRBV5-3 is noted as an ORF with a role that remains uncertain. The CDR3 loop is CARSLSSGSLIQYF. Here the CDR3 DNA reads TGTGCCAGAAGCTTGTCTAGCGGGAGTCTCATTCAGTACTTC.